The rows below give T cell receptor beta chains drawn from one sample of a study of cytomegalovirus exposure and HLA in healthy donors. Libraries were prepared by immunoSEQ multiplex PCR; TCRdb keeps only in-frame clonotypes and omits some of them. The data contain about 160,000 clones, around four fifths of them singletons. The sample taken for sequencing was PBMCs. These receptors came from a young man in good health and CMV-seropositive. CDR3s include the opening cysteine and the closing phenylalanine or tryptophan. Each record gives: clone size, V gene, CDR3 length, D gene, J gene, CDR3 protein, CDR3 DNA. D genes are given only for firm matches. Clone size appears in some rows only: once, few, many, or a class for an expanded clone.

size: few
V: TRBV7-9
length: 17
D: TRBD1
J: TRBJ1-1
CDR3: CASSLEQGIAMNTEAFF
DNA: TGTGCCAGCAGCTTAGAACAGGGGATCGCGATGAACACTGAAGCTTTCTTT

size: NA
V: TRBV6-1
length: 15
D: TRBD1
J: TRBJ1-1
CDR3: CASKFRTGGNTEAFF
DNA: TGTGCCAGCAAGTTCAGGACAGGGGGGAACACTGAAGCTTTCTTT

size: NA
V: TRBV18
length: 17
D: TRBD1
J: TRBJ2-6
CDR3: CASSSGTGGAGANVLTF
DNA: TGTGCCAGCTCGTCCGGGACAGGGGGCGCTGGGGCCAACGTCCTGACTTTC

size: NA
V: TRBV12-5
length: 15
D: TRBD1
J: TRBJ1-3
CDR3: CARAHRGSSGNTIYF
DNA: TGTGCTAGGGCTCACAGGGGGAGTTCTGGAAACACCATATATTTT

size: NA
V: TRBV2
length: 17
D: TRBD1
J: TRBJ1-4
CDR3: CASSEVGTGGPYEKLFF
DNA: TGTGCCAGCAGTGAAGTCGGGACAGGGGGCCCTTACGAAAAACTGTTTTTT

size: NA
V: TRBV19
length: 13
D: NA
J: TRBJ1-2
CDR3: CASSPRGLGGYTF
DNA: TGTGCCAGTAGTCCCCGGGGTCTCGGGGGCTACACCTTC

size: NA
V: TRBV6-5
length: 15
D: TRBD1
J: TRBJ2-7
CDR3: CARLLTGVPSYEQYF
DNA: TGTGCCAGGCTACTGACAGGGGTACCCTCCTACGAGCAGTACTTC

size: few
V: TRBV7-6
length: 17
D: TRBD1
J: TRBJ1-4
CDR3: CASSLASWGQGNEKLFF
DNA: TGTGCCAGCAGCTTAGCGAGTTGGGGACAGGGGAATGAAAAACTGTTTTTT

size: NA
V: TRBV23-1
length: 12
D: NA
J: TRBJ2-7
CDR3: CASKNRFYEQYF
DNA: TGCGCCAGCAAGAACAGATTCTACGAGCAGTACTTC

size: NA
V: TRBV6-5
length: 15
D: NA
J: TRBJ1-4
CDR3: CASSYSGALDEKLFF
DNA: TGTGCCAGCAGTTACTCGGGGGCTCTGGATGAAAAACTGTTTTTT

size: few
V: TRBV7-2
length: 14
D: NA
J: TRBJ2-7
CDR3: CASSSRGGSYEQYF
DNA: TGTGCCAGCAGCTCCCGAGGGGGAAGCTACGAGCAGTACTTC

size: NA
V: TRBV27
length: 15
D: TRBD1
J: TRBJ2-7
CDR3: CASSLRAGGGYEQYF
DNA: TGTGCCAGCAGTTTAAGGGCAGGGGGTGGCTACGAGCAGTACTTC

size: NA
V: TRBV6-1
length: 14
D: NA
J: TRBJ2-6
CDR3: CASDPGSGANVLTF
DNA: TGTGCCTCTGACCCCGGGTCTGGGGCCAACGTCCTGACTTTC

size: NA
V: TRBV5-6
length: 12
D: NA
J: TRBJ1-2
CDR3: CASSSGAYGYTF
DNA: TGTGCCAGCAGCTCAGGGGCCTATGGCTACACCTTC

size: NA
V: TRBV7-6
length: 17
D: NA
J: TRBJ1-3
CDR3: CASSLEVPDSSGNTIYF
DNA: TGTGCCAGCAGCTTAGAGGTCCCAGACAGCTCTGGAAACACCATATATTTT

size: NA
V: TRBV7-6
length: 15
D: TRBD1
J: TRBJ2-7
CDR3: CASSQGQGFSYEQYF
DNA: TGTGCCAGCAGCCAGGGACAGGGATTCTCCTACGAGCAGTACTTC

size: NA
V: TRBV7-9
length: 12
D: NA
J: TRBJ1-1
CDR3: CASAGGKTEAFF
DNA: TGTGCCAGCGCCGGCGGGAAGACTGAAGCTTTCTTT

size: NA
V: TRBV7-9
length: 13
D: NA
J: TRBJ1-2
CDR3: CASSLVEAYGYTF
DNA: TGTGCCAGCAGCTTAGTGGAGGCCTATGGCTACACCTTC

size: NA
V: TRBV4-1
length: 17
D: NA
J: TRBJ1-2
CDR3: CASSQDTRELYVEGYTF
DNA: TGCGCCAGCAGCCAAGATACCAGGGAACTCTATGTCGAGGGCTACACCTTC

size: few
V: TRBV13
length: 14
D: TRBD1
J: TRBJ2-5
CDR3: CASSFRDREETQYF
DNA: TGTGCCAGCAGCTTCCGGGACAGGGAGGAGACCCAGTACTTC

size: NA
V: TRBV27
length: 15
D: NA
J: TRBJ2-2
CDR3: CASGRTGIWAGELFF
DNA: TGTGCCAGCGGTAGAACAGGGATCTGGGCCGGGGAGCTGTTTTTT

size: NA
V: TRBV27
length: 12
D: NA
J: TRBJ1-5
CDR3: CASRTSNQPQHF
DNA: TGTGCCAGCAGGACAAGCAATCAGCCCCAGCATTTT

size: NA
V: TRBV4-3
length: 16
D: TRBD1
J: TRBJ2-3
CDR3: CASSQGDRVRGDTQYF
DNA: TGCGCCAGCAGCCAAGGAGACAGGGTTAGAGGAGATACGCAGTATTTT

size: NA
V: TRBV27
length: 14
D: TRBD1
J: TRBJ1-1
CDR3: CASRQTGGNTEAFF
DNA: TGTGCCAGCAGGCAAACAGGGGGCAACACTGAAGCTTTCTTT

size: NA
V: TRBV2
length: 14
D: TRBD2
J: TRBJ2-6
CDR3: CANARESGANVLTF
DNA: TGTGCCAACGCGCGGGAGTCTGGGGCCAACGTCCTGACTTTC

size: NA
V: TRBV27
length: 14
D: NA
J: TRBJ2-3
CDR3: CASSGDRYTDTQYF
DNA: TGTGCCAGCTCGGGGGACAGATACACAGATACGCAGTATTTT

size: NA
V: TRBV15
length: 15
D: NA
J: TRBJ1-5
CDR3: CATSRDQGLGQPQHF
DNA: TGTGCCACCAGCAGAGATCAGGGGCTGGGGCAGCCCCAGCATTTT

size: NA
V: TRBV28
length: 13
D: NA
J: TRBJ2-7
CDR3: CASSFQGSYEQYF
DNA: TGTGCCAGCAGTTTCCAGGGGTCCTACGAGCAGTACTTC

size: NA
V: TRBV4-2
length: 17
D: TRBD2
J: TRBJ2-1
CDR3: CASSQDGSSGGANEQFF
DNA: TGTGCCAGCAGCCAAGATGGGTCTAGCGGGGGGGCCAATGAGCAGTTCTTC

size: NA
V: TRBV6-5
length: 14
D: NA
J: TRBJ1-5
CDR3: CASSYGVAGQPQHF
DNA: TGTGCCAGCAGTTACGGGGTTGCGGGTCAGCCCCAGCATTTT

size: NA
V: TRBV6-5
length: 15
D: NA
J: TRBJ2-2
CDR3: CASSYSRGWAGELFF
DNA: TGTGCCAGCAGTTACTCTCGGGGGTGGGCCGGGGAGCTGTTTTTT

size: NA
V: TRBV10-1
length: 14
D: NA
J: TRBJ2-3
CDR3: CASSEDTLTDTQYF
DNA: TGCGCCAGCAGTGAGGACACCCTCACAGATACGCAGTATTTT

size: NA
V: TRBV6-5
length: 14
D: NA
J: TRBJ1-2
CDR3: CASSYGRGSYGYTF
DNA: TGTGCCAGCAGTTACGGCAGGGGAAGCTATGGCTACACCTTC

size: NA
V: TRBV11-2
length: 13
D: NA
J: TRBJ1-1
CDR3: CAIRIGVKTEAFF
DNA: TGTGCCATAAGGATCGGGGTGAAGACTGAAGCTTTCTTT

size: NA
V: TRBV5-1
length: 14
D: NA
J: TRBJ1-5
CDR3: CASSLSGLDQPQHF
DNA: TGCGCCAGCAGCTTATCAGGGTTGGATCAGCCCCAGCATTTT

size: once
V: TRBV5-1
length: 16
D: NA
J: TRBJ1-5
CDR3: CASSLGAGDSNQPQHF
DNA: TGCGCCAGCAGCTTGGGGGCGGGAGATAGCAATCAGCCCCAGCATTTT

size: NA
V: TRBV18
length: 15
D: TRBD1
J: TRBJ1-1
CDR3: CASSHSTGGGTEAFF
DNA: TGTGCCAGCTCCCATAGTACAGGGGGCGGCACTGAAGCTTTCTTT

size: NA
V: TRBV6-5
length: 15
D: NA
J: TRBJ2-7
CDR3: CASRLAPESSYEQYF
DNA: TGTGCCAGCCGCCTAGCGCCGGAAAGCTCCTACGAGCAGTACTTC

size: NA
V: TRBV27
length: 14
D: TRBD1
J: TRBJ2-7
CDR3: CASSFGTGFYEQYF
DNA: TGTGCCAGCAGTTTCGGGACAGGGTTCTACGAGCAGTACTTC

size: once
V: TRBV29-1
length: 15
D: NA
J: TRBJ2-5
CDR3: CSVDRLSGRGETQYF
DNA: TGCAGCGTTGATAGGCTGTCCGGACGAGGGGAGACCCAGTACTTC

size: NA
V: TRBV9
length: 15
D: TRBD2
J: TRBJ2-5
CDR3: CASSTTSGGAKTQYF
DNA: TGTGCCAGCAGCACGACTAGCGGGGGGGCGAAGACCCAGTACTTC

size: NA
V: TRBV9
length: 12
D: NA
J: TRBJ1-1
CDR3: CASRGSGTEAFF
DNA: TGTGCCAGCAGGGGATCAGGGACTGAAGCTTTCTTT

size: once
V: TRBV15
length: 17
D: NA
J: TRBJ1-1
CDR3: CATSRERGRGLSTEAFF
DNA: TGTGCCACCAGCAGAGAACGGGGAAGAGGACTATCCACTGAAGCTTTCTTT

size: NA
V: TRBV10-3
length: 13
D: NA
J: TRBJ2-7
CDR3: CAARQQEVYEQYF
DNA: TGTGCCGCCAGACAGCAAGAGGTCTACGAGCAGTACTTC

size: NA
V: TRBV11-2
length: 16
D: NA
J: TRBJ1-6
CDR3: CASSLDRGIRNSPLHF
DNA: TGTGCCAGCAGCTTAGATCGGGGAATAAGGAATTCACCCCTCCACTTT

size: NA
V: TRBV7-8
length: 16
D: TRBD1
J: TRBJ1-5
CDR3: CASSSYRGRGNQPQHF
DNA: TGTGCCAGCAGCTCCTACAGGGGAAGAGGCAATCAGCCCCAGCATTTT

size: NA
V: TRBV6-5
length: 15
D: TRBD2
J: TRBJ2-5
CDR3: CASSQRRGGRETQYF
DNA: TGTGCCAGCAGCCAACGGCGGGGGGGCCGTGAGACCCAGTACTTC

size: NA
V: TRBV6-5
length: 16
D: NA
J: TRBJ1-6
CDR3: CASSYTESLPNSPLHF
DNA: TGTGCCAGCAGTTACACGGAGTCCCTACCCAATTCACCCCTCCACTTT

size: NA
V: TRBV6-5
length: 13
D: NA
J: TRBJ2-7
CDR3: CASSYYGDGEQYF
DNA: TGTGCCAGCAGTTACTACGGAGATGGAGAGCAGTACTTC

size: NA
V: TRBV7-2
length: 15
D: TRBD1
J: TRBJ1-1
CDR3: CASSLAGQMNTEAFF
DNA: TGTGCCAGCAGCTTAGCGGGACAGATGAACACTGAAGCTTTCTTT

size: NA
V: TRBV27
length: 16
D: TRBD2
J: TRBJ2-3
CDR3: CASSPGLAGPTDTQYF
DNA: TGTGCCAGCAGTCCGGGACTAGCGGGGCCTACAGATACGCAGTATTTT

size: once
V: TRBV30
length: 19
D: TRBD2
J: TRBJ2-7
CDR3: CAWSVRVGLAGGSTYEQYF
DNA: TGTGCCTGGAGTGTACGGGTGGGACTAGCGGGGGGTTCCACCTACGAGCAGTACTTC

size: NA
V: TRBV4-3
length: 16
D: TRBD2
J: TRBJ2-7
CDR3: CASSQAAAGGYYEQYF
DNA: TGCGCCAGCAGCCAAGCGGCTGCGGGGGGATACTACGAGCAGTACTTC

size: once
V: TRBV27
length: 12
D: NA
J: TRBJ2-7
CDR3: CASSLLGGEQYF
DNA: TGTGCCAGCAGTTTATTGGGGGGCGAGCAGTACTTC

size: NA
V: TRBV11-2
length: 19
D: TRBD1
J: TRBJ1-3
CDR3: CASSFGTGGPVGSGNTIYF
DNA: TGTGCCAGCAGCTTCGGGACAGGGGGCCCGGTGGGCTCTGGAAACACCATATATTTT

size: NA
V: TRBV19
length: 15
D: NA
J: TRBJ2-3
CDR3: CASSDLGASTDTQYF
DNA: TGTGCCAGTTCAGATTTGGGGGCTAGCACAGATACGCAGTATTTT

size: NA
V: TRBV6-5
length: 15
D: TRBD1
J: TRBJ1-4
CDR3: CASRDDRETNEKLFF
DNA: TGTGCCAGCAGAGACGACAGGGAAACTAATGAAAAACTGTTTTTT

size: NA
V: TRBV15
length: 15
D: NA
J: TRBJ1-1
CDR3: CATSIPAGGWTEAFF
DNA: TGTGCCACCAGCATCCCGGCGGGGGGCTGGACTGAAGCTTTCTTT

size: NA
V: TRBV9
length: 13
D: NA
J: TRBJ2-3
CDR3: CASSPPLADTQYF
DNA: TGTGCCAGCAGCCCCCCTTTAGCAGATACGCAGTATTTT